This T cell receptor (beta chain) was captured in a study of T cell clonotyping in hematopoietic cell transplantation. Study results and limitations: Graft donor and pretransplant recipient Inverse Simpson Index values predicted broader posttransplant TCR diversity. Recipient TCR diversity dropped after transplant; expanded clonotypes rose from day 30 to 180. Few recipient clonotypes overlapped donors; over 95% were de novo at given depth.

V lost 0 bases and J 2 bases, leaving 12 bases between the germline ends. Germline V lookup: CDR1 SGDLS, CDR2 YYNGEE. The CDR3 has 16 amino acids. This clone appeared a single time. Its specificity is unknown. Sequenced by immunoSEQ multiplex PCR; TCRdb stores in-frame clones only, minus some. The data show about 9,700 clones, about 80% seen once. Blood collection times were about day -28 and days 30, 100, 180 posttransplant. This sequence joins TRBV9 and TRBJ1-3; no reliable D call. The specimen was PBMCs, collected 180 days after allogeneic stem cell transplant. The TCR was taken from a male patient between 40 and 49 years old who had an allogeneic stem cell transplant from a related donor, so the T cells may come from the graft donor. Some clones in this sample may be carry-over from other donors' samples. The CDR3 region has the DNA TGTGCCAGCAGCGTAGGCGGTAGGGTCACTGGAAACACCATATATTTT. Amino acid sequence: CASSVGGRVTGNTIYF.